This T cell receptor beta chain was captured in a study of blood T cell repertoires in COVID-19. Overall study: Samples came from the United States, Italy and Spain, spanning acute and convalescent COVID-19. PBMCs, B-cell-depleted T cells, or T cells were the source of the cDNA or gDNA that made up the material.

Germline values: CDR1 SGDLS, CDR2 YYNGEE. The CDR3 is 12 residues long. The V and J ends lost 6 bases and 7 bases respectively, with 11 bases between them. Study processing details: Estimation of nucleated cell counts relied on the amplification of reference gene primers. The repertoire was sequenced with immunoSEQ multiplex PCR; TCRdb's copy has only in-frame clones and lacks some. V and J calls and clone size are as listed in that table; D and trimming were resolved from the DNA. The top ten hold over 7.5% of the sample, which has about 240,000 clones, about four fifths seen once. Sequenced sample: peripheral blood. This receptor was obtained from a woman of 80 years or more with acute or convalescent COVID-19. V is TRBV9 and J is TRBJ2-1, with a tentative D call TRBD2 (5 bases). The CDR3 sequence: CASTRGPNEQFF. CDR3 bases: TGTGCCAGCACCCGGGGTCCTAATGAGCAGTTCTTC.